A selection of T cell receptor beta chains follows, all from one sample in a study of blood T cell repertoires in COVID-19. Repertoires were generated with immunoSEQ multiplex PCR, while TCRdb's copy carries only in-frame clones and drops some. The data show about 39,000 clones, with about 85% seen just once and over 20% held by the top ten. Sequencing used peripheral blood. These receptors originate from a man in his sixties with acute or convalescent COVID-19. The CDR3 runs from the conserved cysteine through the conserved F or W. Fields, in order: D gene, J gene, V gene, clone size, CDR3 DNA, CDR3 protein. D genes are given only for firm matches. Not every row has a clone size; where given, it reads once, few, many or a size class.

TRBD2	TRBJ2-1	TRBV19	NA	TGTGCCAGTAGTACCCTAGCGGGAGAATACAATGAGCAGTTCTTC	CASSTLAGEYNEQFF
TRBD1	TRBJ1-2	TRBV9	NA	TGTGCCAGCAGCGCCGGGACAGGACCTTATGGCTACACCTTC	CASSAGTGPYGYTF
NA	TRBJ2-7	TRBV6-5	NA	TGTGCCAGCCAGACACAGACGACAAGTGCCGAGCAGTACTTC	CASQTQTTSAEQYF
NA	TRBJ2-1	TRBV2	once	TGTGCCAGCAGTGATCCCGTCAGGACAGCCCACCTGTACAATGAGCAGTTCTTC	CASSDPVRTAHLYNEQFF
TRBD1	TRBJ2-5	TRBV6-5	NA	TGTGCCAGCAGTTACCTTCGGACAGGGGGCGGGGAGACCCAGTACTTC	CASSYLRTGGGETQYF
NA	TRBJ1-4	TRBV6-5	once	TGTGCCAGCAGTTATTCGGGGGGGAATGAAAAACTGTTTTTT	CASSYSGGNEKLFF
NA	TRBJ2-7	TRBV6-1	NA	TGTGCCAGCAGTGAACTGGGGGCGCGCGAGCAGTACTTC	CASSELGAREQYF
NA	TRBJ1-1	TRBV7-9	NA	TGTGCCAGCAGCTCGGGTTCAGGGGTCGCGACCACTGAAGCTTTCTTT	CASSSGSGVATTEAFF
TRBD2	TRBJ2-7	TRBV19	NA	TGTGCCAGTAGCACCTATCACGGGACTAGCTACGAGCAGTACTTC	CASSTYHGTSYEQYF
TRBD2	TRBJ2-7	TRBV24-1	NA	TGTGCCACCAGTGCGGCGGGAGTTTACGAGCAGTACTTC	CATSAAGVYEQYF
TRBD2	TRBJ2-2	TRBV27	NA	TGTGCCAGCAGTTTCTTACTAGCGGGAGGCTCGAACACCGGGGAGCTGTTTTTT	CASSFLLAGGSNTGELFF
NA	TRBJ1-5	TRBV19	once	TGTGCCAGTAGTATAATGGGGGAGGGCAATCAGCCCCAGCATTTT	CASSIMGEGNQPQHF
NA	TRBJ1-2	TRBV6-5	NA	TGTGCCAGCAAGGGATTACAGGGTGCTGACTATGGCTACACCTTC	CASKGLQGADYGYTF
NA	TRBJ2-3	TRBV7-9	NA	TGTGCCAGCAGCTTAGGGGCTAGCACAGATACGCAGTATTTT	CASSLGASTDTQYF
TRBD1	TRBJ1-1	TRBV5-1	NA	TGCGCCAGCAGCACGGGACAGCCCAACACTGAAGCTTTCTTT	CASSTGQPNTEAFF
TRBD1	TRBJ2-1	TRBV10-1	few	TGCGCCAGCAGTGACGGACCTGGGGGACAGCCGTTCTTC	CASSDGPGGQPFF
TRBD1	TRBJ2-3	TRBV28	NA	TGTGCCAGCAGCCCCGGGACAGCCACAGATACGCAGTATTTT	CASSPGTATDTQYF
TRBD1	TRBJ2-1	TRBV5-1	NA	TGCGCCACCGCTAGACAGGGAAGGCCTTCCGCTAGTGATGAGCAGTTCTTC	CATARQGRPSASDEQFF
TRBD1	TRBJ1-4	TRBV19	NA	TGTGCCAGTAGCAGTACAGGGACAGATGAAAAACTGTTTTTT	CASSSTGTDEKLFF
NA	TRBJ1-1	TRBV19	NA	TGTGCCACCCATGCGACAGACAACACTGAAGCTTTCTTT	CATHATDNTEAFF
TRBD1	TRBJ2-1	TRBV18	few	TGTGCCAGCTCACCAGCAGGGGGTGAGCAGTTCTTC	CASSPAGGEQFF
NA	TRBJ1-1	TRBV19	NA	TGTGCCAGTAGTATAGTTTTACGACAGCCGGTAAAAGCTTTCTTT	CASSIVLRQPVKAFF
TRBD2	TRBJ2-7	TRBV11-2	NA	TGTGCCAGCAGGCTAGCGGGAGACGAGCAGTACTTC	CASRLAGDEQYF
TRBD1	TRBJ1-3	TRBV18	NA	TGTGCCAGCTCAACGTCGACCCCGACAGGGATCGGTGGAAACACCATATATTTT	CASSTSTPTGIGGNTIYF
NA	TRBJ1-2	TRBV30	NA	TGTGCCTGGAGTGTATCAGATTACTATGGCTACACCTTC	CAWSVSDYYGYTF
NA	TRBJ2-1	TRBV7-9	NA	TGTGCCAGCAGCTTACAAAACATCAATGAGCAGTTCTTC	CASSLQNINEQFF
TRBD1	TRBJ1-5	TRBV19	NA	TGTGCCAGTAGTATCCGACAGGGGAATCAGCCCCAGCATTTT	CASSIRQGNQPQHF
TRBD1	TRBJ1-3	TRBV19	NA	TGTGCCAGTAGTGCGTACAGGGGACAACTCTCTGGAAACACCATATATTTT	CASSAYRGQLSGNTIYF
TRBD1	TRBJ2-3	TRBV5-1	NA	TGCGCCAGCAGACAGGGGTCGGCGGATACGCAGTATTTT	CASRQGSADTQYF
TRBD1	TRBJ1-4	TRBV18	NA	TGTGCCAGCTCACCGGTGGACAGGATTAATGAAAAACTGTTTTTT	CASSPVDRINEKLFF
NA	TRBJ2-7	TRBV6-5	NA	TGTGCCAGCAGTTTCCGGCGGGACAGCAAATACGAGCAGTACTTC	CASSFRRDSKYEQYF
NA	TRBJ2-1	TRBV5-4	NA	TGTGCCAGCAGCTCCCGGGATTTGGGGAATGAGCAGTTCTTC	CASSSRDLGNEQFF
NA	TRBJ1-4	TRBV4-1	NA	TGCGCCAGCAGCCAAGATAGGGAGCCGGGACTAAGGCGCGAAAAACTGTTTTTT	CASSQDREPGLRREKLFF
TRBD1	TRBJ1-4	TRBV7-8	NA	TGTGCCAGCAGCTTAGATCCACCAGGGGGCCCTAATGAAAAACTGTTTTTT	CASSLDPPGGPNEKLFF
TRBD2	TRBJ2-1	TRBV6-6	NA	TGTGCCAGCAGTTACTCGCGGACTAGCGGGACCTATGAGCAGTTCTTC	CASSYSRTSGTYEQFF
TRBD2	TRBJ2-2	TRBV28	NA	TGTGCCAGCAGCCGGACTAGCCTCACCGGGGAGCTGTTTTTT	CASSRTSLTGELFF
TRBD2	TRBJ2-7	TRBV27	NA	TGTGCCAGCAGTTTATTCCTAGCGGGGCTCGTCTACGAGCAGTACTTC	CASSLFLAGLVYEQYF
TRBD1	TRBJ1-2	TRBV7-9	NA	TGTGCCATCAGGAGGGACAGGGGAGTTGGCTACACCTTC	CAIRRDRGVGYTF
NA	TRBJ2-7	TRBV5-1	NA	TGCGCCAGCAGCTTGGGGCTGGGAGGGGGGCTCTACGAGCAGTACTTC	CASSLGLGGGLYEQYF
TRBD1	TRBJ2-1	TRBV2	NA	TGTGCCAGCACCACTACAGGGGAACCTGAGCAGTTCTTC	CASTTTGEPEQFF
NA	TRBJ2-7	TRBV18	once	TGTGCCAGCTCACCCACCTCCCGGGGAAACTACGAGCAGTACTTC	CASSPTSRGNYEQYF
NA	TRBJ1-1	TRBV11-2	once	TGTGCCAGCAGCTTAAGAGATTTATCCCTAATGAACACTGAAGCTTTCTTT	CASSLRDLSLMNTEAFF
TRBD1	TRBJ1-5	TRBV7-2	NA	TGTGCCAGCAGCCAGACAGGGGCCCAGCATTTT	CASSQTGAQHF
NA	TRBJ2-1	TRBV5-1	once	TGCGCCAGCAGCTTGTTCACGGTCGACAATGAGCAGTTCTTC	CASSLFTVDNEQFF
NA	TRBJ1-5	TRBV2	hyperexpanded	TGTGCCAGTTGGACAGATTCTAGTCAGCCCCAGCATTTT	CASWTDSSQPQHF
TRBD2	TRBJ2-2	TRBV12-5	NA	TGTGCTAGTGGTTTCAGCGGGAGTATCACCGGGGAGCTGTTTTTT	CASGFSGSITGELFF
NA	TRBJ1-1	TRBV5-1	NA	TGCGCCAGCAGCTTGGCGGTCGGAGTAGGAGGCACTGAAGCTTTCTTT	CASSLAVGVGGTEAFF
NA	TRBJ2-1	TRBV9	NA	TGTGCCAGCAGCGTAGGTAGCGGTGTCTCCTACAATGAGCAGTTCTTC	CASSVGSGVSYNEQFF
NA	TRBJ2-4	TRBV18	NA	TGTGCCAGCTCCCCCGGGGAGGTCGTGAAAAACATTCAGTACTTC	CASSPGEVVKNIQYF
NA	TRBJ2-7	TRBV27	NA	TGTGCCAGCAGTTTTCAGAGTAGCCCCTACGAGCAGTACTTC	CASSFQSSPYEQYF
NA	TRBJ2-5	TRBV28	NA	TGTGCCAGCAGTTTGGGTGGACAGCTCCGAGAGACCCAGTACTTC	CASSLGGQLRETQYF